This T cell receptor (beta chain) was observed in a study of cytomegalovirus exposure and HLA in healthy donors. General study findings and limits: According to the study, around 180 TCR beta chains were cytomegalovirus-associated. Immune exposure information available was restricted to CMV serostatus.

This CDR3 is built from 12 residues. Germline values: CDR1 SGHTA, CDR2 FQGNSA. V gave up 5 bases and J gave up 0 bases, with 3 bases separating them. About this clone itself: Its antigen remains unidentified.

Vbeta (60) and Jbeta (13) primers were used in the PCR. Profiling relied on immunoSEQ multiplex PCR, and the TCRdb table lists in-frame clones only, not all of them. The sample carries 150,000 to 200,000 clones, roughly 80% recorded once. The sequencing input was PBMCs. This receptor was obtained from a woman aged 25 to 39 in good health and CMV-seropositive. This chain connects TRBV7-2 to TRBJ2-3; D is uncertain. Written as DNA, the CDR3 is TGTGCCAGCAGCCGTAGCACAGATACGCAGTATTTT. Residues: CASSRSTDTQYF.